These 4 T cell receptor beta chains came from one sample sequenced in a study of tumor and adjacent non-tumor tissue in lung cancer. No cell sorting was done before RNA was extracted from the tissue. Distant lung tissue was collected more than 3 cm away from the tumor edge. The library came from three nested PCR rounds adapted from ARM-PCR protocols. TCRdb analysed the multiplex PCR reads with MiXCR anew, one entry per CDR3 protein. The sample shows about 98,000 distinct CDR3 sequences, 80% of them seen only once. The sample comprised distant non-tumor lung tissue. These receptors all come from a man in his fifties or sixties with small cell lung cancer.

Notes on this clonotype: The CDR3 does not end in the conserved phenylalanine or tryptophan, so this is likely a read error. V gene TRBV7-9 combines with J gene TRBJ2-5; possible D gene TRBD1, 6 bases. The germline V gene encodes CDR1 SEHNR and CDR2 FQNEAQ (reference sequence). The CDR3 runs to 14 residues. The ends were cut back, 11 bases at V and 5 bases at J, with 21 bases in the middle. The CDR3 here is CACSYSTGFETQYI. The DNA of the CDR3 is TGTGCCTGTAGCTACTCCACAGGGTTCGAGACCCAGTACATC.

The chain's CDR3 is CANMASGSSGELFF. CDR3 in DNA: TGTGCCAATATGGCTAGCGGGTCTTCCGGGGAGCTGTTTTTT. V gene TRBV4-2 combines with J gene TRBJ2-2; 8 bases line up with TRBD2. This CDR3 spans 14 amino acids. Unmatched junction bases numbered 10, after V lost 10 bases and J lost 6 bases. Germline V lookup: CDR1 LGHNA, CDR2 YNFKEQ.

Regarding this clonotype: The junction and the germline gene differ at one end; a read error may be behind it. The chain has TRBV30 and TRBJ2-1; D gene uncertain. Germline V gene lookup returns CDR1 GTSNPN and CDR2 SVGIG (reference sequence). The CDR3 has 12 amino acids. This CDR3 is CAWSGRNDDQFF. CDR3 in DNA: TGTGCCTGGAGTGGCCGAAACGATGATCAGTTCTTC.

V is TRBV5-5 and J is TRBJ1-1; the D is unclear. Germline-derived CDR1 and CDR2 are SGHKS and YYEKEE (reference sequence). CDR3 size: 13 residues. The DNA for the CDR3 is TGTGTCAGTAGCTTGTCATTGAACACTGAAGCTTTCTTT. This codes for CVSSLSLNTEAFF. Variable domain in full (rest from reference TRBV5-5 and TRBJ1-1): DAGVTQSPTHLIKTRGQQVTLRCSPISGHKSVSWYQQVLGQGPQFIFQYYEKEERGRGNFPDRFSARQFPNYSSELNVNALLLGDSALYLCVSSLSLNTEAFFGQGTRLTVV.